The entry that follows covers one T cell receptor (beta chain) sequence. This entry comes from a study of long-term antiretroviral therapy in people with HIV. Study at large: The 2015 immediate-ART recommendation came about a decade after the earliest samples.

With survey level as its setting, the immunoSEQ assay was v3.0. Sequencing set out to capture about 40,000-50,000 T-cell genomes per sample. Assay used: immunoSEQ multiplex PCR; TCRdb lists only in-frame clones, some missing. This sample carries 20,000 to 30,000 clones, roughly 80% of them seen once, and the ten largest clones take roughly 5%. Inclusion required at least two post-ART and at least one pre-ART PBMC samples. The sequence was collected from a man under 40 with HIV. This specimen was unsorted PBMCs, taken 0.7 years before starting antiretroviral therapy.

DNA of the CDR3: TGTGCCAGCCAACTTTGGACTAGCGGGAGGTTCCAAGAGACCCAGTACTTC. Encoded protein: CASQLWTSGRFQETQYF. This sequence joins TRBV27 and TRBJ2-5, with 14 bases aligning to TRBD2. After removal of 8 bases from V and 1 base from J, the junction contained 9 bases not matched to a gene. Germline CDR1 reads MNHEY; CDR2 reads SMNVEV (reference sequence). The CDR3 runs 17 residues.